The 21 T cell receptor beta chains listed next were all sequenced from one sample in a study of cytomegalovirus exposure and HLA in healthy donors. 13 Jbeta primers and 60 Vbeta primers were used for the PCR. Profiling relied on immunoSEQ multiplex PCR, and the TCRdb table lists in-frame clones only, not all of them. The data contain 180,000 or so clones, about 80% of them singletons. Sequencing was carried out using PBMCs. These receptors were taken from a man aged 50 or older in good health and CMV-seropositive.

This clone is a singleton in its sample. The V and J genes are TRBV7-3 and TRBJ2-7; D unresolved. Trimming stripped 2 bases from V and 4 bases from J, with 12 bases between. Per germline, CDR1 SGHTA and CDR2 FQGTGA. The CDR3 is 14 amino acids. CDR3 in amino acids: CASSLGATNYEQYF. CDR3 nucleotides: TGTGCCAGCAGCTTAGGAGCTACAAATTACGAGCAGTACTTC.

The chain carries TRBV11-2 and TRBJ2-2; 15 bases are a match to TRBD2. The junction had 8 bases not matched to a gene; V was cut back by 5 bases and J by 4 bases. Per germline, CDR1 SGHAT and CDR2 FQNNGV. The CDR3 extends over 18 amino acids. The CDR3 nucleotides read TGTGCCAGCAGCCCGAGGACTAGCGGGGGGGCCAGCACCGGGGAGCTGTTTTTT. Residues: CASSPRTSGGASTGELFF.

The chain is built from TRBV27 and TRBJ1-2; TRBD1 matches at 7 bases. CDR3 length: 15 amino acids. CDR1 and CDR2 (germline): MNHEY, SMNVEV (reference sequence). Trimming at V came to 5 bases and at J to 1 base, leaving 7 bases not matched to a gene. CDR3 amino acids: CASSVRTGVNYGYTF. DNA for the CDR3: TGTGCCAGCAGTGTACGGACAGGAGTTAACTATGGCTACACCTTC.

The sample holds a few counts of this clone. V and J are TRBV19 and TRBJ1-5; perhaps TRBD1 as D (5 bases). The V end lost 7 bases, the J end lost 7 bases, and 20 bases lay between the germline ends. Germline CDR1 reads LNHDA; CDR2 reads SQIVND (reference sequence). CDR3 length: 15 residues. The CDR3 sequence is CASTPGTESFQPQHF. DNA of the CDR3: TGTGCCAGTACCCCCGGGACTGAAAGTTTCCAGCCCCAGCATTTT.

The genes are TRBV5-5 and TRBJ1-3; 8 nucleotides align to TRBD1. Trimming at V came to 4 bases and at J to 0 bases, leaving 9 bases not matched to a gene. The CDR3 length is 17 residues. CDR1 SGHKS and CDR2 YYEKEE come from the germline V gene (reference sequence). The CDR3 coding sequence is TGTGCCAGCAGCATACTTACAGGGGGTATCTCTGGAAACACCATATATTTT. Protein product: CASSILTGGISGNTIYF.

The gene calls are TRBV4-1 and TRBJ2-6, with D perhaps TRBD1 (6 bases). V lost 4 bases and J 0 bases, leaving 16 bases between the germline ends. The CDR3 sequence is 18 residues long. Germline V gene sequence: CDR1 MGHRA, CDR2 YSYEKL. The CDR3 sequence: CASSLGAQRSSGANVLTF. The DNA for the CDR3 is TGCGCCAGCAGCCTGGGGGCACAGCGCTCCTCTGGGGCCAACGTCCTGACTTTC.

A word on this clone: The junction shows a germline mismatch at one end, possibly a read error. The chain couples TRBV19 to TRBJ2-6, with D tentatively TRBD2 (6 bases). The CDR3 sequence is 17 residues long. Germline CDR1 LNHDA, CDR2 SQIVND (reference sequence). For the CDR3, the DNA is TGTGCCAGTAGGATAGCACAGGAGGGGATTGGGGCCAACGTCCTGACTTTC. Its protein is CASRIAQEGIGANVLTF.

V is TRBV7-2 and J is TRBJ2-7; 8 nucleotides agree with TRBD1. Germline CDR1 SGHTA, CDR2 FQGNSA. Unmatched junction bases numbered 7, after V lost 5 bases and J lost 4 bases. This CDR3 is 14 amino acids long. In DNA, the CDR3 is TGTGCCAGCAGCCGGACAGGGCCTGAATACGAGCAGTACTTC. Protein product: CASSRTGPEYEQYF.

This clone was seen ten or more times. V gene TRBV18 combines with J gene TRBJ1-1; 8 nucleotides agree with TRBD1. J gave up 5 bases and V 3 bases, and 11 bases lay outside the gene matches. Germline V gene sequence: CDR1 KGHSH, CDR2 LQKENI. The CDR3 is 16 amino acids. The CDR3 bases are TGTGCCAGCTCACCTTCCTGGACAGGGCAGCGGACTGAAGCTTTCTTT. This gives the protein CASSPSWTGQRTEAFF.

The chain joins TRBV5-6 to TRBJ2-1; 10 nucleotides agree with TRBD2. The CDR3 loop spans 14 amino acids. With 9 bases clipped from V and 2 bases from J, the junction kept 5 bases outside the gene matches. Germline CDR1 SGHDT, CDR2 YYEEEE. The DNA of the CDR3 is TGTGCCACTCAGCGGGGGGGGACCTACAATGAGCAGTTCTTC. Translated, it gives CATQRGGTYNEQFF.

The gene calls are TRBV6-6 and TRBJ1-5, with a tentative D call TRBD1 (5 bases). This CDR3 is built from 14 residues. Germline V lookup: CDR1 MNHNY, CDR2 SVGAGI (reference sequence). With 5 bases removed from V and 2 bases from J, the gap between germline ends came to 10 bases. The CDR3 nucleotides read TGTGCCAGCAGTCTAAGGGGTGGCAATCAGCCCCAGCATTTT. Amino acids: CASSLRGGNQPQHF.

This rearrangement joins TRBV18 to TRBJ2-3; TRBD1 matches at 9 bases. The CDR3 covers 15 residues. Germline CDR1 is KGHSH and CDR2 is LQKENI. V lost 5 bases and J lost 6; bases outside the gene matches: 9. The CDR3 sequence: CASSSWTGEGDTQYF. The CDR3 coding sequence is TGTGCCAGCTCATCCTGGACAGGGGAGGGCGATACGCAGTATTTT.

The chain uses TRBV19 and TRBJ2-1; the D is unclear. V gave up 3 bases and J gave up 7 bases, with 13 bases separating them. The CDR3 totals 14 residues. Germline lookup yields CDR1 LNHDA and CDR2 SQIVND (reference sequence). The CDR3 reads CASSMFAGNNEQFF. DNA for the CDR3: TGTGCCAGTAGTATGTTCGCAGGAAATAATGAGCAGTTCTTC.

This clone has only one observation. This sequence joins TRBV4-1 and TRBJ2-3, with TRBD1 matching 8 bases. This CDR3 is built from 16 residues. Germline CDR1 MGHRA, CDR2 YSYEKL. Germline trimming cut 1 base from V and 6 bases from J; bases unmatched to any gene: 9. The CDR3 coding sequence is TGCGCCAGCAGCCAAGCCCGACAGGGGCCGTGGGATACGCAGTATTTT. Translated: CASSQARQGPWDTQYF.

This clone occurred once. J is TRBJ1-1 and V is TRBV19; 9 bases match TRBD1. From germline, CDR1 is LNHDA and CDR2 SQIVND (reference sequence). This CDR3 is 12 amino acids long. After removal of 10 bases from V and 4 bases from J, the junction contained 4 bases not matched to a gene. Here the CDR3 reads CATGTGLTEAFF. DNA of the CDR3: TGTGCCACCGGGACAGGGCTCACTGAAGCTTTCTTT.

The chain carries TRBV6-1 and TRBJ2-7; 7 bases match TRBD1. CDR1 and CDR2 (germline): MNHNS, SASEGT. The V segment lost 6 bases and the J segment 4 bases; nucleotides outside the gene matches: 6. This CDR3 has 13 residues. The DNA of the CDR3 is TGTGCCAGCAGATCTAACAGGGGATACGAGCAGTACGTC. Its protein is CASRSNRGYEQYV.

V and J are TRBV29-1 and TRBJ1-2; unclear D gene. The length of the CDR3 is 13 residues. CDR1 is SQVTM, CDR2 ANQGSEA, per germline. The ends were cut back, 0 bases at V and 3 bases at J, with 8 bases in the middle. The CDR3: CSVEDWADYGYTF. As DNA, the CDR3 is TGCAGCGTTGAAGATTGGGCAGACTATGGCTACACCTTC.

The chain carries TRBV28 and TRBJ2-7; TRBD2 is a possible D gene (6 bases). Germline V gene sequence: CDR1 MDHEN, CDR2 SYDVKM. Trimming shortened V by 7 bases and J by 6 bases, and 13 bases separated the two germline ends. The CDR3 runs to 12 residues. The CDR3 is CASNFGGGEQYF. The CDR3 nucleotides read TGTGCCAGCAACTTCGGGGGAGGCGAGCAGTACTTC.

This clone was picked up a small number of times. The J gene is TRBJ2-7, the V gene TRBV7-2; possibly TRBD1 for D (6 bases). The CDR3 is 15 residues long. Germline V gives CDR1 SGHTA, CDR2 FQGNSA. The V end lost 5 bases, the J end lost 1 base, and 15 bases lay between the germline ends. CDR3 sequence: CASSTQGVGSYEQYF. Here the CDR3 DNA reads TGTGCCAGCAGCACACAGGGAGTGGGTTCCTACGAGCAGTACTTC.

V gene TRBV28 combines with J gene TRBJ2-1, with 11 bases fitting TRBD1. Trimming cost V 4 bases and J 8 bases; bases outside gene matches: 7. CDR1 and CDR2 (germline): MDHEN, SYDVKM. The CDR3 sequence is 15 residues long. CDR3 amino acids: CASSYRTGGKDEQFF. In nucleotides, the CDR3 is TGTGCCAGCAGTTACAGGACAGGGGGCAAGGATGAGCAGTTCTTC.

This clone occurred a few times. The V call is TRBV4-2, the J call TRBJ1-1; a possible D gene is TRBD1 (5 bases). V gave up 2 bases and J gave up 7 bases, with 17 bases separating them. This CDR3 is built from 15 residues. The germline gives CDR1 LGHNA, CDR2 YNFKEQ. CDR3 amino acids: CASSQTAGGSVEAFF. The CDR3 DNA sequence: TGTGCCAGCAGCCAAACAGCGGGGGGGAGTGTTGAAGCTTTCTTT.